This T cell receptor beta chain was sequenced during a study of blood T cell repertoires in COVID-19. Germline V lookup: CDR1 GTSNPN, CDR2 SVGIG (reference sequence). This CDR3 has 13 amino acids. Trimming left V 1 base short and J 5 bases short, with 11 bases between. Here immunoSEQ multiplex PCR was the method, and the copy in TCRdb shows in-frame clones only, minus some. The repertoire has tens of thousands of clones, 89% of them found once; the top ten carry 9.5% to 15%. This clone was seen just once. The sample consisted of peripheral blood. The genes are TRBV30 and TRBJ1-2; D gene ambiguous. This clonotype originated in a man between 65 and 85 years old with active or convalescent COVID-19. The DNA for the CDR3 is TGTGCCTGGAGTGGAGTATCAGGATATGGCTACACCTTC. Amino acids: CAWSGVSGYGYTF. Looking up the rest from reference TRBV30 and TRBJ1-2 gives the full variable domain: SQTIHQWPATLVQPVGSPLSLECTVEGTSNPNLYWYRQAAGRGLQLLFYSVGIGQISSEVPQNLSASRPQDRQFILSSKKLLLSDSGFYLCAWSGVSGYGYTFGSGTRLTVV.